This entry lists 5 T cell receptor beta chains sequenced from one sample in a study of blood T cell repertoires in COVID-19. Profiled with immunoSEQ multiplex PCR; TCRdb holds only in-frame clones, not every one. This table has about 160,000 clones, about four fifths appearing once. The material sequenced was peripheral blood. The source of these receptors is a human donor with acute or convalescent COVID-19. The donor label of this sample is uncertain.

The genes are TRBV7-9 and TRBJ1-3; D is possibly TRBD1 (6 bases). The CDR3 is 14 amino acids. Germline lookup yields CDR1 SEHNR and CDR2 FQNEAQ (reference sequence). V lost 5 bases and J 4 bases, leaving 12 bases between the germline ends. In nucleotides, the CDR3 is TGTGCCAGCAGCCTCCTCACAGGGGGAAACACCATATATTTT. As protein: CASSLLTGGNTIYF.

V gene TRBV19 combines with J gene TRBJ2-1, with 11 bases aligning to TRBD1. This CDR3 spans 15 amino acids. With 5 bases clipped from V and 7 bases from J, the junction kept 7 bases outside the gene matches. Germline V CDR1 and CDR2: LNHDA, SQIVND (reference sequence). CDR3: CASSARTGGKNEQFF. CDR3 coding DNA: TGTGCCAGTAGTGCAAGGACAGGGGGCAAGAATGAGCAGTTCTTC.

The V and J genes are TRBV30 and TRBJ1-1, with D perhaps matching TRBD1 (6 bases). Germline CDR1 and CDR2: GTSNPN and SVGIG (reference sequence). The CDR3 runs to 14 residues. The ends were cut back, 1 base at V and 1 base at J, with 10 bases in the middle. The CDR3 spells CAWSADRKNTEAFF. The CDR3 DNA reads TGTGCCTGGAGTGCAGACAGGAAGAACACTGAAGCTTTCTTT.

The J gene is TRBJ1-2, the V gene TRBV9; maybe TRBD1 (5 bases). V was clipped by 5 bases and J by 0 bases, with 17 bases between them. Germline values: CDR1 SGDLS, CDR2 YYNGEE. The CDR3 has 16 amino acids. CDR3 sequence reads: CASRPGGRQANYGYTF. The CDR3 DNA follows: TGTGCCAGCAGGCCGGGGGGAAGGCAGGCTAACTATGGCTACACCTTC.

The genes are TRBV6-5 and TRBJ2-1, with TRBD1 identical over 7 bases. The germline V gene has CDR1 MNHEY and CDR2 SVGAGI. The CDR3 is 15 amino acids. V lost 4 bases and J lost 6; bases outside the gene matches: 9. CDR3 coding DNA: TGTGCCAGCAGTTTTTCTCGGGACAGCATCAATGAGCAGTTCTTC. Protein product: CASSFSRDSINEQFF.